This T cell receptor (beta chain) was captured in a study of blood T cell repertoires in COVID-19. Overall study: Sources were T cells, B-cell-depleted T cells, or PBMCs; the material itself was cDNA or gDNA.

The method was immunoSEQ multiplex PCR; TCRdb's version includes in-frame clones alone and lacks a portion of them. The sample comprises 190,000 or so clones, approximately 90% of which are singletons, and less than 3.5% rests with the top ten. Germline values: CDR1 MGHDK, CDR2 SYGVNS. Trimming took 0 bases from V and 2 from J, leaving 7 bases between them. This CDR3 is built from 14 residues. V and J are TRBV25-1 and TRBJ1-2, with D unresolved. Sequencing was performed on peripheral blood. This clonotype originated in a woman aged 25-40 years with active or convalescent COVID-19. The CDR3 reads CASSEYVGNYGYTF. CDR3 nucleotides: TGTGCCAGCAGTGAATATGTGGGCAACTATGGCTACACCTTC.